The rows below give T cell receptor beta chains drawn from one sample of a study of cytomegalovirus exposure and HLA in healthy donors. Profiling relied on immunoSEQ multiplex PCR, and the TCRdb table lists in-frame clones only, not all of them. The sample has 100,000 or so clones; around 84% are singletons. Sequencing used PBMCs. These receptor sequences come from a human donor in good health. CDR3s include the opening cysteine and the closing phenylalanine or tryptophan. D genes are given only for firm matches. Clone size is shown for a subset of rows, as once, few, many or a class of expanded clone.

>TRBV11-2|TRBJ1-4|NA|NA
TGTGCCAGCAGCTTGAGCCGCGGGTATGAAAAACTGTTTTTT
CASSLSRGYEKLFF
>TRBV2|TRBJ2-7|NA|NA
TGTGCCAGCAGCCAGGAGGGTTACGAGCAGTACTTC
CASSQEGYEQYF
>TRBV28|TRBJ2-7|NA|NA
TGTGCCAGCACTAACCCGCGGCGGGCCCGTTCCTACGAGCAGTACTTC
CASTNPRRARSYEQYF
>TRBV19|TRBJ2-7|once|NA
TGTGCCAGTAGTATCCTCTCCAGCTCCTACGAGCAGTACTTC
CASSILSSSYEQYF
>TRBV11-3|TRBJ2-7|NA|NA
TGTGCCAGCAGCTTAGAGGAGGGCCCTCACCCCCGAGTCTACGAGCAGTACTTC
CASSLEEGPHPRVYEQYF
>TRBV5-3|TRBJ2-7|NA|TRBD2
TGTGCCAGAAGCAACCTAGCGGGGCCCCTTCCCTACGAGCAGTACTTC
CARSNLAGPLPYEQYF
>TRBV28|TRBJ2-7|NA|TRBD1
TGTGCCAGCAGTAACTTCGGACAGGGGCAAAACGAGCAGTACTTC
CASSNFGQGQNEQYF
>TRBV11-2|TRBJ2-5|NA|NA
TGTGCCAGCAGCTTAGATTCGGGAGGGGACAGCCAAGAGACCCAGTACTTC
CASSLDSGGDSQETQYF
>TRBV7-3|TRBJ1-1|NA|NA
TGTGCCAGCAGCTTAGGTCACACAGCGAACACTGAAGCTTTCTTT
CASSLGHTANTEAFF
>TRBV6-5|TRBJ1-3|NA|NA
TGTGCCAGCCGGGGAGGGGGGCGCGAAAACACCATATATTTT
CASRGGGRENTIYF
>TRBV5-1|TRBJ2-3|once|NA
TGCGCCAGCAGCTCCGGTCCTCTCACAGATACGCAGTATTTT
CASSSGPLTDTQYF
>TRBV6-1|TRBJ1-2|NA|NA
TGTGCCAGCAGTTCCCTACGACAGGCTCTTTATGGCTACACCTTC
CASSSLRQALYGYTF
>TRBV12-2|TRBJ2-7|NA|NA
TGTGCAAGTCGCTTAGCGCCTAGCGGGACCCCCTTATCCTACGAGCAGTACTTC
CASRLAPSGTPLSYEQYF
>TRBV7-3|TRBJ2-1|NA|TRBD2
TGTGCCAGCACAGCGGGGGGGCCCCACAATGAGCAGTTCTTC
CASTAGGPHNEQFF
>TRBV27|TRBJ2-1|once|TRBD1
TGTGCCAGCAGTTTATCCGAGGGGGCCGTTCACAATGAGCAGTTCTTC
CASSLSEGAVHNEQFF
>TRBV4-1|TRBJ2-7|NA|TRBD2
TGCGCCAGCAGCCAAACTAGCGACGGCTACGAGCAGTACTTC
CASSQTSDGYEQYF
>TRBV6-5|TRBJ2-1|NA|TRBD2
TGTGCCAGCAGGGAACTAGCGGGGGCGAATAATGAGCAGTTCTTC
CASRELAGANNEQFF
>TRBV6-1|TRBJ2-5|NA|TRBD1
TGTGCCAGCAGTCTGGGGACAGTTTTAGAGACCCAGTACTTC
CASSLGTVLETQYF
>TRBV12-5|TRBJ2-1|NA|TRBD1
TGTGCTAGTGGTTTGGGAATTCGGGACAGCTCCTACAATGAGCAGTTCTTC
CASGLGIRDSSYNEQFF
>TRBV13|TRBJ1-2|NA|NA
TGTGCCAGCAGCCCGCCCGGGGGGGGCTACACCTTC
CASSPPGGGYTF
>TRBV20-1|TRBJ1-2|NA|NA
TGCAGTGGGAGGCATCGGGGCTACACCTTC
CSGRHRGYTF
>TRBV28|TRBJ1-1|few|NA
TGTGCCAGCACCCCGGCAGGGGCCCGTACTGAAGCTTTCTTT
CASTPAGARTEAFF